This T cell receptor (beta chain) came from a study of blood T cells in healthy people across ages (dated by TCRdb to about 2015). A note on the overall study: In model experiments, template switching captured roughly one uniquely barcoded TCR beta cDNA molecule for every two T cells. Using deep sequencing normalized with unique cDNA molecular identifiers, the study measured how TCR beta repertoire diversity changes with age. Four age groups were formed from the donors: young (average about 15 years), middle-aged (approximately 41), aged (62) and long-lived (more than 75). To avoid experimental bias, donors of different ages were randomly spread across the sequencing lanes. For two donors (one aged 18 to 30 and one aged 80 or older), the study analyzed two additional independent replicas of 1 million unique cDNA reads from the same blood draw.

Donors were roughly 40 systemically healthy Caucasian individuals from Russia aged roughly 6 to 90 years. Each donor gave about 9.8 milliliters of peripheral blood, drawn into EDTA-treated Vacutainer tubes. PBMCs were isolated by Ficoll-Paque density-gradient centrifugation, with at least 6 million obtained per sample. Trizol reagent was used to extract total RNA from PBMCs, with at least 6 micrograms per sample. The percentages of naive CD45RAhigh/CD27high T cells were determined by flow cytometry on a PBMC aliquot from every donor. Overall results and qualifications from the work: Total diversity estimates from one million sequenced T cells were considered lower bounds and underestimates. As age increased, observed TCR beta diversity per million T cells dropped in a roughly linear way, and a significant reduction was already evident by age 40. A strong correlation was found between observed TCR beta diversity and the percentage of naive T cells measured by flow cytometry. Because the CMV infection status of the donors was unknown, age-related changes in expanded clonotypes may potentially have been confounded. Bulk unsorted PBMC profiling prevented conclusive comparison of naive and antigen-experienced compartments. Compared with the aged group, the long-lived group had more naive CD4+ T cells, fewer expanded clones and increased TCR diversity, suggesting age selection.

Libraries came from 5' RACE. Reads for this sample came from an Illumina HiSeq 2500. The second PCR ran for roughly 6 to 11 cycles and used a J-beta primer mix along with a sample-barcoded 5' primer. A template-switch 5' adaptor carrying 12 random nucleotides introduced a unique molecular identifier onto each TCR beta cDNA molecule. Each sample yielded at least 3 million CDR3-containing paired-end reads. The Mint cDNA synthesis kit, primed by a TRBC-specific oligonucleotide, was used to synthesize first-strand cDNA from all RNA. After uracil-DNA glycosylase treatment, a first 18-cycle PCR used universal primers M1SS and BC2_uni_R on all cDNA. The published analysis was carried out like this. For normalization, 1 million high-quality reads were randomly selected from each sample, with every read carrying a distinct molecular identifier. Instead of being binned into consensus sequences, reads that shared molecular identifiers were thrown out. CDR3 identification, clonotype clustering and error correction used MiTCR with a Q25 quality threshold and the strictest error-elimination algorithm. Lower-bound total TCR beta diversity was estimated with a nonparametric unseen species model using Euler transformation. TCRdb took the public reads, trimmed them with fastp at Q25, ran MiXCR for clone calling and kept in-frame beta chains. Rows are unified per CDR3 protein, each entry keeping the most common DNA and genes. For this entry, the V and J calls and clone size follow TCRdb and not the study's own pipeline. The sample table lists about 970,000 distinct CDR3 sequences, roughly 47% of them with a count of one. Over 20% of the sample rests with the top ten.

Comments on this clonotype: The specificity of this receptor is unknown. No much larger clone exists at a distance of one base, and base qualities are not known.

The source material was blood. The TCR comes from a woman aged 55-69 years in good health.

The DNA reads TGCAGTGCTTCCTCTACTAGAATCAACTCCTACGAGCAGTACTTC. The resulting protein is CSASSTRINSYEQYF. The chain is encoded by TRBV20-1 joined to TRBJ2-7, with TRBD2 tentatively as D gene (5 bases match). The CDR3 runs 15 amino acids, cysteine and phenylalanine included. Only CDR3 DNA is held: 45 bases, read in frame from base 1. From a lookup of the germline V gene (reference sequence), CDR1 and CDR2 are DFQATT and SNEGSKA. V and J are truncated by 5 bases and 0 bases respectively, leaving an intervening sequence of 17 bases.